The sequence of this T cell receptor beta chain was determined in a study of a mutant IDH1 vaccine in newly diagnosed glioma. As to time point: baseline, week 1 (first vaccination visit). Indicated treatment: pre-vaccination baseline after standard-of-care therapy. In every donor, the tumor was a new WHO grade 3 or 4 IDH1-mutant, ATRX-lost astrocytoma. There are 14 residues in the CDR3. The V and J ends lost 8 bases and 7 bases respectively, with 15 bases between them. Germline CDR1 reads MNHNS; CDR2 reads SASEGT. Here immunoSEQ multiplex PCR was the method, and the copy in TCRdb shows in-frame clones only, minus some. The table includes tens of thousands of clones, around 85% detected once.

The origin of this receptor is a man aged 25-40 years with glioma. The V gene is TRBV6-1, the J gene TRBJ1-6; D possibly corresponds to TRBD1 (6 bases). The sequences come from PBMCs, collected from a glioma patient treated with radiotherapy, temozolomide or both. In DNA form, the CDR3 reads TGTGCCAGCGGTCGCGGGACATTGAATTCACCCCTCCACTTT. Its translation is CASGRGTLNSPLHF.